The 14 T cell receptor beta chains below all came from one sample that was sequenced in a study of T-cell reconstitution after alpha-beta-depleted transplantation in children. It was with unique molecular identifiers that the TCRbeta library was prepared. TCRdb ran MiXCR on the PCR reads and lists one entry per CDR3 protein. The sample carries about 540,000 distinct CDR3 sequences, approximately 30% recorded once. The source material was PBMCs, sampled before TCRalphabeta/CD19-depleted stem cell transplant. These receptors were collected from a boy younger than two with Wiskott-Aldrich syndrome, due to receive a stem cell transplant.

This rearrangement joins TRBV20-1 to TRBJ1-4; maybe TRBD1 (6 bases). This CDR3 contains 13 residues. In germline, CDR1 is DFQATT, CDR2 SNEGSKA (reference sequence). The CDR3 loop is CSVNTRGEEKLFF. As DNA, the CDR3 is TGCAGCGTCAATACGAGGGGGGAAGAAAAACTGTTTTTT.

This clonotype has just a few counts. This chain uses TRBV24-1 with TRBJ1-5; D call uncertain. Germline loops: CDR1 KGHDR, CDR2 SFDVKD. The V and J ends lost 11 bases and 2 bases respectively, with 15 bases between them. This CDR3 is 14 amino acids long. CDR3 region: CANSLIDGNQPQHF. In DNA, the CDR3 is TGTGCCAACTCCTTGATAGACGGCAATCAGCCCCAGCATTTT.

V usage is TRBV5-1 and J usage is TRBJ2-3, with D perhaps matching TRBD1 (6 bases). V shed 6 bases and J shed 3 bases, with 20 bases lying between them. This CDR3 contains 16 residues. Germline V gene sequence: CDR1 SGHRS, CDR2 YFSETQ. DNA of the CDR3: TGCGCCAGCACCCCCGGGGCAGGGGTGATGACAGATACGCAGTATTTT. This codes for CASTPGAGVMTDTQYF.

This clonotype occurred a few times. The chain recombines TRBV7-7 with TRBJ2-5, with unresolved D. Deletions cut 2 bases from V and 1 base from J, with 5 bases between. In germline, CDR1 is SSHAT, CDR2 FNYEAQ (reference sequence). This CDR3 has 13 residues. Here the CDR3 reads CASSLRIQETQYF. Here the CDR3 DNA reads TGTGCCAGCAGCTTAAGAATCCAAGAGACCCAGTACTTC.

This clonotype has more than one count but fewer than ten. The chain carries TRBV29-1 and TRBJ2-5; D not certain. V was trimmed by 1 base and J by 4 bases, leaving 10 bases between them. The CDR3 is 13 residues long. Germline CDR1 SQVTM, CDR2 ANQGSEA. CDR3 protein: CSVEVFDRETQYF. The CDR3 bases are TGCAGCGTTGAAGTATTTGATAGAGAGACCCAGTACTTC.

The rearrangement links TRBV29-1 to TRBJ2-3; D call uncertain. Trimming pared 6 bases from V and 0 bases from J, leaving 16 bases between. Germline CDR1 and CDR2: SQVTM and ANQGSEA. This CDR3 is 15 amino acids long. The CDR3 here is CSVRSARASTDTQYF. The DNA for the CDR3 is TGCAGCGTACGCTCTGCAAGAGCTAGCACAGATACGCAGTATTTT.

This chain joins TRBV10-2 and TRBJ2-1; D uncertain. Trimming left V 6 bases short and J 5 bases short, with 17 bases between. Germline V lookup: CDR1 WSHSY, CDR2 SAAADI. There are 15 residues in the CDR3. CDR3 protein: CASRDPPVGHNEQFF. CDR3 coding DNA: TGCGCCAGCAGGGACCCTCCTGTGGGTCACAATGAGCAGTTCTTC.

There are a few counts of this clonotype. This sequence joins TRBV7-2 and TRBJ2-7, with TRBD2 identical over 10 bases. CDR3 size: 14 residues. CDR1 and CDR2 from the germline V gene are SGHTA and FQGNSA. Losses at the gene ends were 1 base for V and 6 bases for J; bases not matched to a gene: 3. CDR3 sequence (DNA): TGTGCCAGCAGCTTAGTCCTAGCGGGAGTCGAGCAGTACTTC. It codes for CASSLVLAGVEQYF.

This chain joins TRBV24-1 and TRBJ2-1; TRBD2 is a possible D gene (6 bases). Trimming pared 3 bases from V and 0 bases from J, leaving 17 bases between. This CDR3 has 18 amino acids. Per germline, CDR1 KGHDR and CDR2 SFDVKD. The CDR3 loop is CATSDPLTSTRSYNEQFF. The CDR3, as DNA: TGTGCCACCAGTGATCCTCTAACTAGCACCCGCTCCTACAATGAGCAGTTCTTC.

This clonotype was observed at least ten times. V gene TRBV5-1 combines with J gene TRBJ2-6; D is unresolved. V was clipped by 0 bases and J by 12 bases, with 13 bases between them. This CDR3 spans 14 amino acids. The germline gives CDR1 SGHRS, CDR2 YFSETQ. In nucleotides, the CDR3 is TGCGCCAGCAGCTTGGATGCAGGCCGGGTCGTCCTGACTTTC. Encoded protein: CASSLDAGRVVLTF.

The chain couples TRBV9 to TRBJ2-1; a possible D gene is TRBD1 (7 bases). CDR1 SGDLS and CDR2 YYNGEE come from the germline V gene. This CDR3 spans 14 amino acids. The V and J ends lost 3 bases and 5 bases respectively, with 12 bases between them. The CDR3 DNA reads as TGTGCCAGCAGCGGCGGGACAGCAAACAATGAGCAGTTCTTC. Amino acids: CASSGGTANNEQFF.

The CDR3 region is CASSSGLAGGTNNEQFF. In DNA, the CDR3 is TGTGCCAGCAGCTCGGGACTAGCGGGAGGAACGAACAATGAGCAGTTCTTC. The J gene is TRBJ2-1, the V gene TRBV5-5; 15 nucleotides align to TRBD2. V shed 3 bases, J shed 5 bases, and the junction held 6 bases outside the gene matches. The CDR3 sequence is 17 residues long. Germline values: CDR1 SGHKS, CDR2 YYEKEE (reference sequence).

Only a few counts were recorded for this clonotype. J is TRBJ1-6 and V is TRBV20-1, with D perhaps matching TRBD1 (6 bases). Deletions cut 3 bases from V and 8 bases from J, with 17 bases between. The germline V gene encodes CDR1 DFQATT and CDR2 SNEGSKA (reference sequence). CDR3 length equals 15 residues. The CDR3 spells CSASLRRDIYSPLHF. For the CDR3, the DNA is TGCAGTGCTAGCCTCCGACGGGACATATATTCACCCCTCCACTTT.

The gene calls are TRBV20-1 and TRBJ2-2; D remains ambiguous. Trimming stripped 3 bases from V and 6 bases from J, with 17 bases between. There are 15 residues in the CDR3. Germline CDR1 reads DFQATT; CDR2 reads SNEGSKA (reference sequence). This CDR3 reads CSASGPEAGPGELFF. DNA for the CDR3: TGCAGTGCTAGTGGACCCGAGGCCGGCCCCGGGGAGCTGTTTTTT.